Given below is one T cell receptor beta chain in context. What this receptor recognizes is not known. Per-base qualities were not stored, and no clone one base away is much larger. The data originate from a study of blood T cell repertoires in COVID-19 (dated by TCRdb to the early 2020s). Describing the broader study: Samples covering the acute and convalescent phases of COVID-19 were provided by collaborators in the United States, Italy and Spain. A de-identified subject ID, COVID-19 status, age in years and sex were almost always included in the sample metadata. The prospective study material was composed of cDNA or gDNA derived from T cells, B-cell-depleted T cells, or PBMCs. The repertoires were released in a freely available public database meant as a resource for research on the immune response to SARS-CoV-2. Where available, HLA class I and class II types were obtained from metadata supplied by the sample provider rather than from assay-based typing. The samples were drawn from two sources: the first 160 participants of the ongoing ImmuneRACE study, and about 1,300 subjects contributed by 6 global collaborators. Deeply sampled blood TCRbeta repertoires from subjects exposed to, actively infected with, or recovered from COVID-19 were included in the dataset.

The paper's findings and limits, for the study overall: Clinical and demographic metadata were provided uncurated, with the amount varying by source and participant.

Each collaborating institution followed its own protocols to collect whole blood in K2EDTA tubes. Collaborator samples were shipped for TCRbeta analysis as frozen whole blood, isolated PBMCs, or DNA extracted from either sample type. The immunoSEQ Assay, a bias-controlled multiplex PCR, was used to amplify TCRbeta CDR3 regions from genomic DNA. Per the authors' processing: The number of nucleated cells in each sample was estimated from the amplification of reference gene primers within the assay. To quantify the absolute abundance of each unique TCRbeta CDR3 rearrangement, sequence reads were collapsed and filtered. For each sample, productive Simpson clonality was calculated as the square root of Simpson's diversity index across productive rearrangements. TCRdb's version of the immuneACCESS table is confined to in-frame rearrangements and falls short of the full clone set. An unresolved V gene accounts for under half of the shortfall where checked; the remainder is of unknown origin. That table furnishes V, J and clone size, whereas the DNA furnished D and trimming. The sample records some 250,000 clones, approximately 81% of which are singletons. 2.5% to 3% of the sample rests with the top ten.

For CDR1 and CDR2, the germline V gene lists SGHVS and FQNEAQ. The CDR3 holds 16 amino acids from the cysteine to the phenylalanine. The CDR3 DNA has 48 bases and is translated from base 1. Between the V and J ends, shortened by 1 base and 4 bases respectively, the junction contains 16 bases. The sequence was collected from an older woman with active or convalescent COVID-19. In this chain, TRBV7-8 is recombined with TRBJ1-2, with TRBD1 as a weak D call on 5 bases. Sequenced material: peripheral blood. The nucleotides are TGTGCCAGCAGCTTAGGATGGAGCAGGGCAACCTATGGCTACACCTTC. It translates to CASSLGWSRATYGYTF.